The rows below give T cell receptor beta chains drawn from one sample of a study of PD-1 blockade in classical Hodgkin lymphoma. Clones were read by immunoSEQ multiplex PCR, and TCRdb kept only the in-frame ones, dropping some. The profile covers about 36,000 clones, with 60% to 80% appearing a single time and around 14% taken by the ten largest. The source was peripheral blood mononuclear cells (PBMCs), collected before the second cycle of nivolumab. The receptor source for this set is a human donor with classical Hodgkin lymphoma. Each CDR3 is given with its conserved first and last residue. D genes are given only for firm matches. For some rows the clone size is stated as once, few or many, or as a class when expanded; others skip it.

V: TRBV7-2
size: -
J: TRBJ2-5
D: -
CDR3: CASSPNGGPGVETQYF
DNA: TGTGCCAGCAGCCCAAACGGGGGCCCCGGCGTTGAGACCCAGTACTTC

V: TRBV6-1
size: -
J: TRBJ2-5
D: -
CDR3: CASSEFPAGDEETQYF
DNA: TGTGCCAGTAGTGAATTCCCGGCCGGGGATGAAGAGACCCAGTACTTC

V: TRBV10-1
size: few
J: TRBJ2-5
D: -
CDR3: CARQGARETQYF
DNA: TGCGCCAGACAGGGTGCAAGGGAGACCCAGTACTTC

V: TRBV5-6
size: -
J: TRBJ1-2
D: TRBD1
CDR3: CASSLAGQNYGYTF
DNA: TGTGCCAGCAGCCTGGCGGGACAGAACTATGGCTACACCTTC

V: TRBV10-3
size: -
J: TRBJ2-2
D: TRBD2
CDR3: CAITPREGRTGELFF
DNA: TGTGCCATCACCCCCCGGGAGGGCCGGACCGGGGAGCTGTTTTTT

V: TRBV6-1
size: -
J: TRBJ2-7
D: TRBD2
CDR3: CASRRTSGIYEQYF
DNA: TGTGCCAGCCGCCGGACTAGCGGGATCTACGAGCAGTACTTC

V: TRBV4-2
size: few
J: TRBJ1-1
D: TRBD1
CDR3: CASSQDRGQQGAFF
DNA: TGTGCCAGCAGCCAAGACCGGGGGCAACAGGGGGCTTTCTTT

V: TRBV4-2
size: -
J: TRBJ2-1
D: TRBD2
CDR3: CASSPGTSAGNEQFF
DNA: TGTGCCAGCAGCCCCGGGACTAGCGCCGGCAATGAGCAGTTCTTC

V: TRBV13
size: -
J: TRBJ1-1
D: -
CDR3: CASSWAGRAVAEAFF
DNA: TGTGCCAGCAGCTGGGCCGGACGAGCGGTCGCTGAAGCTTTCTTT

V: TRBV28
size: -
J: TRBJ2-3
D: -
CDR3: CASNRNLRDTQYF
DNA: TGTGCCAGCAACAGGAACCTGAGAGATACGCAGTATTTT

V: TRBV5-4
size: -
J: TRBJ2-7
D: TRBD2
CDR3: CASHPGLAGIYEQYF
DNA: TGTGCCTCTCACCCAGGACTAGCAGGCATCTACGAGCAGTACTTC

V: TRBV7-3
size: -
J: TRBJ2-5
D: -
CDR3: CASSQSGRGPRLETQYF
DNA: TGTGCCAGCAGCCAAAGCGGGCGGGGCCCTCGGTTGGAGACCCAGTACTTC

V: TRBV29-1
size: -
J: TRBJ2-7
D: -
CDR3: CSDLCNSHF
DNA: TGCAGCGACTTATGCAATTCCCACTTC

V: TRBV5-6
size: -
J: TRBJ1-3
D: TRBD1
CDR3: CASSLVGTGGNTIYF
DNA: TGTGCCAGCAGCTTGGTCGGGACAGGAGGAAACACCATATATTTT

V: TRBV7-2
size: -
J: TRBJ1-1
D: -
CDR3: CASSSRETAEAFF
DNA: TGTGCCAGCAGCTCTCGGGAGACCGCTGAAGCTTTCTTT

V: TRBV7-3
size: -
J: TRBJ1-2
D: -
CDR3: CASSPQGGTYGYTF
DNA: TGTGCCAGCAGCCCACAGGGAGGTACCTATGGCTACACCTTC

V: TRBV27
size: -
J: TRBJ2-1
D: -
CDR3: CASREGRGGWDGYSHEQFF
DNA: TGTGCCAGCAGGGAGGGGCGAGGGGGGTGGGACGGATACAGCCATGAGCAGTTCTTC

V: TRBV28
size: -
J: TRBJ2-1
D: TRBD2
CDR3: CASSLLAGGNNEQFF
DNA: TGTGCCAGCAGTTTACTAGCGGGAGGTAACAATGAGCAGTTCTTC

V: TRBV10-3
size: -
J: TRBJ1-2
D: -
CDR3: CAISVVNYGYTF
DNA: TGTGCCATCAGTGTAGTAAACTATGGCTACACCTTC

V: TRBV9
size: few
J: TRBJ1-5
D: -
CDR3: CASSLGTGSQPQHF
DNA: TGTGCCAGCAGCCTCGGGACTGGGAGTCAGCCCCAGCATTTT

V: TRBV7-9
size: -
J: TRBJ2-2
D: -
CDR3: CASSRGESNTGELFF
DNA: TGTGCCAGCAGCCGAGGCGAATCGAACACCGGGGAGCTGTTTTTT

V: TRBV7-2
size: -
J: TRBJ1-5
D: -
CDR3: CASSVGTTFNQPQHF
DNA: TGTGCCAGCAGCGTAGGTACGACATTTAATCAGCCCCAGCATTTT

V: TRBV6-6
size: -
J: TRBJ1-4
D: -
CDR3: CASSYRRSKLFF
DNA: TGTGCCAGCAGTTACCGGCGCTCTAAACTGTTTTTT

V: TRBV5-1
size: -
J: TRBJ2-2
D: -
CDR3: CASSLMADTGELFF
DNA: TGCGCCAGCAGCTTGATGGCGGACACCGGGGAGCTGTTTTTT

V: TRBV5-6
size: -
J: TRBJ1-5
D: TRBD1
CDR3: CASSLLGTGLGNQPQHF
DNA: TGTGCCAGCAGCTTGCTTGGGACAGGGCTTGGCAATCAGCCCCAGCATTTT

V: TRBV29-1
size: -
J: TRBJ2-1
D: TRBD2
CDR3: CSSLAGGVNEQFF
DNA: TGCAGCTCTTTAGCGGGAGGGGTGAATGAGCAGTTCTTC

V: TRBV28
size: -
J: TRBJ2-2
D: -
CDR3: CASSPLLGRGNTGELFF
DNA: TGTGCCAGCAGCCCACTATTGGGCAGGGGTAACACCGGGGAGCTGTTTTTT

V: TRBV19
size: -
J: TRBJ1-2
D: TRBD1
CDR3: CASSIITTGSGYTF
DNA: TGTGCCAGTAGTATTATCACGACAGGGTCGGGCTACACCTTC

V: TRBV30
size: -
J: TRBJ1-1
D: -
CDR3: CAWSVTLGTEAFF
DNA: TGTGCCTGGAGTGTAACCCTTGGCACTGAAGCTTTCTTT

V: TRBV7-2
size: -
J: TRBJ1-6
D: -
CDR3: CASSLGGNGTPLHF
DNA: TGTGCCAGCAGCTTAGGAGGGAACGGGACACCCCTCCACTTT

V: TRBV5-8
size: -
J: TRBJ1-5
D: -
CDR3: CASSGDSNQPQHF
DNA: TGTGCCAGCAGCGGAGACAGCAATCAGCCCCAGCATTTT

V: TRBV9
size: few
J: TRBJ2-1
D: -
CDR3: CASSVGQGGYNEQFF
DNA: TGTGCCAGCAGCGTAGGTCAGGGCGGTTACAATGAGCAGTTCTTC

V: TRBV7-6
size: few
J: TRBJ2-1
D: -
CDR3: CASSPGHITSSYNEQFF
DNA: TGTGCCAGCAGCCCGGGCCACATAACGAGCTCCTACAATGAGCAGTTCTTC

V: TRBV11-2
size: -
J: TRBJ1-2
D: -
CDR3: CASSLEAGPYGYTF
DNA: TGTGCCAGCAGCTTAGAAGCAGGGCCTTATGGCTACACCTTC

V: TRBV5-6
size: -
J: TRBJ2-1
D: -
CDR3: CASSLVQKYNEQFF
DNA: TGTGCCAGCAGCTTGGTACAGAAATACAATGAGCAGTTCTTC

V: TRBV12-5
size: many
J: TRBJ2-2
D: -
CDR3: CASGLGVGDTGELFF
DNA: TGTGCTAGTGGTTTAGGAGTCGGGGACACCGGGGAGCTGTTTTTT

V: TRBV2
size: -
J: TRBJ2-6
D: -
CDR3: CASSRQRSGANVLTF
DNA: TGTGCCAGCAGTAGACAGAGGTCTGGGGCCAACGTCCTGACTTTC

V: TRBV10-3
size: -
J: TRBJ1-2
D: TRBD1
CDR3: CAISATGTGSGYTF
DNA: TGTGCCATCAGCGCAACCGGGACAGGGAGCGGCTACACCTTC

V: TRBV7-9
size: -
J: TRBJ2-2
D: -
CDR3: CASSPNTGELFF
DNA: TGTGCCAGCAGCCCGAACACCGGGGAGCTGTTTTTT

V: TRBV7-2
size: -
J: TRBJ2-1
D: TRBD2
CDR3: CASSRTSGTTNEQFF
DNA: TGTGCCAGCAGCCGGACTAGCGGAACAACCAATGAGCAGTTCTTC

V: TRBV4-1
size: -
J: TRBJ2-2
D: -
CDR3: CASSPGAGSGELFF
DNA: TGCGCCAGCAGCCCCGGGGCGGGTAGCGGGGAGCTGTTTTTT